These 15 T cell receptor beta chains originate from one sample sequenced in a study of T cell repertoires in cytomegalovirus infection. Antigens for these TCRs are unknown. TCRdb processed the reads anew with MiXCR; each CDR3 protein has one entry. The repertoire holds about 220,000 distinct CDR3 sequences, with 35% to 40% as singletons. This sample comprised CD8+ T cells from cultured PBMCs, obtained from culture after CMV antigen stimulation. The receptors shown here come from a human donor in good health (CMV status not recorded). Some clones in this sample may be carry-over from other donors' samples.

This clonotype has only a few counts. The chain joins TRBV7-2 to TRBJ2-1; D is possibly TRBD2 (7 bases). Per the germline V gene, CDR1 is SGHTA and CDR2 is FQGNSA. The V end was cut by 3 bases, the J end by 5 bases, with 20 bases between. The CDR3 consists of 17 residues. In DNA, the CDR3 is TGTGCCAGCAGCTTCCCAGTGGTGGGGGGGCCCAACAATGAGCAGTTCTTC. This gives the protein CASSFPVVGGPNNEQFF.

A word on this clonotype: The junction departs from germline at one end; a sequencing error may be responsible. This sequence joins TRBV7-9 and TRBJ2-1; D gene unclear. The CDR3 loop spans 16 amino acids. CDR1 and CDR2 (germline): SEHNR, FQNEAQ (reference sequence). As DNA, the CDR3 is TGTACCAGCAGCTTAATAGGCGTGAGCTCCTACAATGAGCAGTTCTTC. Its protein product is CTSSLIGVSSYNEQFF.

The sample holds a few counts of this clonotype. The V and J genes are TRBV7-8 and TRBJ2-3; 12 bases line up with TRBD2. CDR1 is SGHVS, CDR2 FQNEAQ, per germline. The CDR3 extends over 16 amino acids. With 3 bases clipped from V and 6 bases from J, the junction kept 7 bases outside the gene matches. The DNA for the CDR3 is TGTGCCAGCAGCTTGCTAGCGGGAGGGCGTCGGGATACGCAGTATTTT. It is translated as CASSLLAGGRRDTQYF.

This clonotype was detected only a few times. The chain couples TRBV28 to TRBJ2-7, with D possibly matching TRBD1 (6 bases). V was trimmed by 5 bases and J by 3 bases, leaving 17 bases between them. Germline V gene sequence: CDR1 MDHEN, CDR2 SYDVKM. This CDR3 spans 15 amino acids. The CDR3 region has the DNA TGTGCCAGCAGTCCCCCGGGACAAATTAACTACGAGCAGTACTTC. It encodes CASSPPGQINYEQYF.

This clonotype appeared a few times. This chain links TRBV5-1 with TRBJ1-2; TRBD1 aligns across 10 bases. The junction had 11 bases not matched to a gene; V was cut back by 4 bases and J by 8 bases. CDR1 and CDR2 from the germline V gene are SGHRS and YFSETQ. This CDR3 contains 15 residues. In DNA, the CDR3 is TGCGCCAGCAGCGCCTTCTCCGGGACAGGGGACGGCTACACCTTC. This encodes CASSAFSGTGDGYTF.

This clonotype was picked up a small number of times. The chain has TRBV27 and TRBJ1-5, with 9 bases aligning to TRBD1. Germline V gives CDR1 MNHEY, CDR2 SMNVEV (reference sequence). The CDR3 length is 14 residues. V lost 6 bases, J lost 7 bases, and 7 bases stayed unmatched. The CDR3 protein is CASSLGQGTQPQHF. In DNA, the CDR3 is TGTGCCAGCAGCCTCGGACAGGGGACGCAGCCCCAGCATTTT.

The rearrangement links TRBV27 to TRBJ2-2, with D possibly matching TRBD2 (6 bases). CDR1 and CDR2 from the germline V gene are MNHEY and SMNVEV (reference sequence). This CDR3 is 14 amino acids long. V lost 4 bases to trimming and J lost 1 base, with 7 bases between them. The CDR3 bases are TGTGCCAGCAGTTCGGGGGTGAACACCGGGGAGCTGTTTTTT. It yields the protein CASSSGVNTGELFF.

This clonotype was detected ten times or more. This chain joins TRBV7-9 and TRBJ2-3, with 9 nucleotides matching TRBD2. CDR3 length equals 15 residues. Germline V gene data show CDR1 as SEHNR and CDR2 as FQNEAQ (reference sequence). With V trimmed by 6 bases and J by 5 bases, 9 bases remained unmatched. CDR3 amino acids: CASSHPSGVVDTQYF. CDR3 coding DNA: TGTGCCAGCAGTCATCCTAGCGGGGTGGTAGATACGCAGTATTTT.

This chain uses TRBV7-3 with TRBJ2-3; D remains unclear. The CDR3 extends over 14 amino acids. Per the germline V gene, CDR1 is SGHTA and CDR2 is FQGTGA. The ends were cut back, 5 bases at V and 6 bases at J, with 15 bases in the middle. The CDR3 DNA reads as TGTGCCAGCAGCCTCGGACCGTACATGGATACGCAGTATTTT. Its translation is CASSLGPYMDTQYF.

The chain uses TRBV6-6 and TRBJ1-5; D call uncertain. This CDR3 spans 13 amino acids. Per germline, CDR1 MNHNY and CDR2 SVGAGI (reference sequence). Between the trimmed V and J ends, which lost 2 bases and 9 bases, there was a span of 11 bases. CDR3 nucleotides: TGTGCCAGCAGTTACCCCGGCCCTCGGCCCCAGCATTTT. Translated, it gives CASSYPGPRPQHF.

The V call is TRBV9, the J call TRBJ1-1; D gene unclear. V shed 4 bases and J shed 4 bases, with 17 bases lying between them. This CDR3 has 15 residues. In germline, CDR1 is SGDLS, CDR2 YYNGEE. This CDR3 is CASSLRNGVATEAFF. As DNA, the CDR3 is TGTGCCAGCAGCCTTAGAAACGGGGTGGCCACTGAAGCTTTCTTT. Full variable domain (remainder filled in from reference TRBV9 and TRBJ1-1): DSGVTQTPKHLITATGQRVTLRCSPRSGDLSVYWYQQSLDQGLQFLIQYYNGEERAKGNILERFSAQQFPDLHSELNLSSLELGDSALYFCASSLRNGVATEAFFGQGTRLTVV.

This clonotype showed up just a few times. CDR3 sequence: CASSSGGWPQHF. In nucleotides, the CDR3 is TGTGCCAGCAGCTCGGGCGGATGGCCCCAGCATTTT. V usage is TRBV7-8 and J usage is TRBJ1-5; D not resolved. The CDR3 has 12 amino acids. Germline V gene sequence: CDR1 SGHVS, CDR2 FQNEAQ. V lost 4 bases, J lost 9 bases, and 10 bases lay in between.

The rearrangement uses TRBV27 and TRBJ2-1; 9 positions match TRBD2. Germline V gene lookup returns CDR1 MNHEY and CDR2 SMNVEV (reference sequence). The CDR3 consists of 15 residues. Unmatched junction bases numbered 5, after V lost 3 bases and J lost 5 bases. The DNA for the CDR3 is TGTGCCAGCAGTTTCGGTAGCGGGGGCCACAATGAGCAGTTCTTC. Protein product: CASSFGSGGHNEQFF.

The chain carries TRBV27 and TRBJ2-1, with TRBD2 identical over 10 bases. CDR3 length: 17 residues. CDR1 is MNHEY and CDR2 is SMNVEV in the germline V gene (reference sequence). The junction had 15 bases not matched to a gene; V was cut back by 5 bases and J by 8 bases. CDR3 nucleotide sequence: TGTGCCAGCAGTGCGCCTCTTAGCGGGGGGCCGGGGGATGAGCAGTTCTTC. Translating it yields CASSAPLSGGPGDEQFF.

The rearrangement uses TRBV11-2 and TRBJ1-1; D might be TRBD1 (6 bases). The CDR3 runs 14 residues. The V end lost 9 bases, the J end lost 0 bases, and 14 bases lay between the germline ends. Germline CDR1 SGHAT, CDR2 FQNNGV. The CDR3 region has the DNA TGTGCCAGTCGGACAGCACTATTGAACACTGAAGCTTTCTTT. This sequence encodes CASRTALLNTEAFF.